This entry concerns a single TCR beta chain. The sample originates from a study of blood T cell repertoires in COVID-19. After removal of 5 bases from V and 3 bases from J, the junction contained 2 bases not matched to a gene. Germline V gene data show CDR1 as SGHVS and CDR2 as FQNEAQ. The CDR3 runs 14 residues. Measured with immunoSEQ multiplex PCR; TCRdb has only the in-frame clones, and not every one. The table has over 45,000 clones, 75% to 90% seen once. This receptor was identified in a woman aged 60-75 years with acute or convalescent COVID-19. The V call is TRBV7-8, the J call TRBJ2-7; 12 positions match TRBD2. Sequencing input: peripheral blood. In DNA form, the CDR3 reads TGTGCCAGCAGCCGACTAGCGGGAGTCTACGAGCAGTACTTC. It specifies CASSRLAGVYEQYF.